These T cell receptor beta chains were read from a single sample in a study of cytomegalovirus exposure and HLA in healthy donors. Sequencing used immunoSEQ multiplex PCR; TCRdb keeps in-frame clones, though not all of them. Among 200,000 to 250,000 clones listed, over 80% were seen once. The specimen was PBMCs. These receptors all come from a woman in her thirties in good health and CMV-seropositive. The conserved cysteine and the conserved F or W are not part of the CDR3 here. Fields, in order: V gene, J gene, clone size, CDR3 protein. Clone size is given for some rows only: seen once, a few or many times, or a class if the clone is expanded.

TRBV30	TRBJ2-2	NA	AWSPYTGELF
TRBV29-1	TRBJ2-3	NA	SVEGDLTSGFGNTQY
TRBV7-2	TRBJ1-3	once	ASSLDRITGNTIY
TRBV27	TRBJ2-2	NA	ASSFGDTGELF
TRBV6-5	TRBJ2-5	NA	ASSYTRGEETQY
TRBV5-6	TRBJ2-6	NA	ASSLVHSGANVLT
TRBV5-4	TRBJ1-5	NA	ASSLYGLSQPQH
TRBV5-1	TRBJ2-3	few	ASRASGPGHTQY
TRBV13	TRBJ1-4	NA	ASRLTGQGEEKLF
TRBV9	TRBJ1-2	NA	ASSLTGTDYGYT
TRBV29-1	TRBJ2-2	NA	SVETGDTGELF
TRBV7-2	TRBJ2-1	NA	ASSLGLAEFNEQF
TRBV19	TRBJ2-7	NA	ASSIGAGRPLYEQY
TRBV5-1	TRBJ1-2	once	ASSFRPDYGYT
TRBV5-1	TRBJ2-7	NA	ASSSREETYEQY